Presented here are 32 T cell receptor beta chains from one specimen sequenced in a study of post-analysis software for immune sequencing data. The study, taken as a whole, reports: About five TRBV segments (TRBV5-6, TRBV5-1 and TRBV20-1 among them) occurred more frequently in patients than in controls.

For these receptors, no antigen is known. cDNA libraries of TCR beta carried unique molecular identifiers. TCRdb called the PCR reads again in MiXCR, with one record for every CDR3 protein. The sample lists hundreds of thousands of distinct CDR3 sequences; roughly three fifths were seen once. Input material: blood. All receptors come from a girl under 10 years old with multiple sclerosis.

The genes are TRBV20-1 and TRBJ1-1; the D is unclear. With 1 base removed from V and 1 base from J, the gap between germline ends came to 10 bases. Germline V gives CDR1 DFQATT, CDR2 SNEGSKA (reference sequence). This CDR3 contains 14 residues. DNA of the CDR3: TGCAGTGCTAGAGCTGGACCGCCGAACACTGAAGCTTTCTTT. Encoded protein: CSARAGPPNTEAFF.

This clonotype was found a few times. One junction end does not reproduce the germline sequence, and a read error may be involved. The chain uses TRBV12-3 or TRBV12-4 and TRBJ2-2; D uncertain. The CDR3 is 13 amino acids. The CDR3 protein is CASSLGRTGELFF. The CDR3 DNA follows: TGTGCCAGCAGCTTAGGTCGCACCGGGGAGCTGTTTTTT.

The V and J genes are TRBV3-1 and TRBJ2-4; TRBD1 matches 12 bases. The end of the DNA fits TRBJ2-7 better, so the J call may be wrong. The CDR3 is 16 amino acids. The germline CDR1 and CDR2 sequences are LGHDT and YNNKEL (reference sequence). CDR3 nucleotide sequence: TGTGCCAGCAGCCAACCGGGACAGGGGGCATCGGTCGAGCAGTACTTC. It is translated as CASSQPGQGASVEQYF.

The rearrangement uses TRBV9 and TRBJ1-6; maybe TRBD1 (5 bases). The V and J ends lost 0 bases and 8 bases respectively, with 9 bases between them. In germline, CDR1 is SGDLS, CDR2 YYNGEE. The CDR3 is 14 amino acids. Here the CDR3 reads CASSVEGRDSPLHF. DNA of the CDR3: TGTGCCAGCAGCGTAGAAGGCAGGGATTCACCCCTCCACTTT. Based on the CDR3 plus reference TRBV9 and TRBJ1-6, the full variable domain is DSGVTQTPKHLITATGQRVTLRCSPRSGDLSVYWYQQSLDQGLQFLIQYYNGEERAKGNILERFSAQQFPDLHSELNLSSLELGDSALYFCASSVEGRDSPLHFGNGTRLTVT.

This clonotype has a handful of counts. V is TRBV20-1 and J is TRBJ2-1; D unclear. The CDR3 is made up of 10 amino acids. V shed 6 bases and J shed 7 bases, with 7 bases lying between them. CDR1 is DFQATT, CDR2 SNEGSKA, per germline (reference sequence). The chain's CDR3 is CSAPGNEQFF. The CDR3 region has the DNA TGCAGTGCCCCCGGTAATGAGCAGTTCTTC.

This chain connects TRBV29-1 to TRBJ1-1, with D unclear. Trimming took off 6 bases at V and 3 bases at J, with 14 bases between the two ends. This CDR3 region has 13 residues. Per germline, CDR1 SQVTM and CDR2 ANQGSEA. Here the CDR3 reads CSVGSGVDTEAFF. The DNA of the CDR3 is TGCAGCGTCGGGTCCGGGGTGGACACTGAAGCTTTCTTT.

The CDR3 reads CASSWGGGLSSYNEQFF. In DNA form, the CDR3 reads TGCGCCAGCAGCTGGGGGGGGGGCCTTAGCTCCTACAATGAGCAGTTCTTC. The chain carries TRBV5-1 and TRBJ2-1; D might be TRBD2 (7 bases). CDR1 is SGHRS and CDR2 is YFSETQ in the germline V gene. CDR3 size: 17 residues. Trimming shortened V by 3 bases and J by 0 bases, and 16 bases separated the two germline ends.

The chain links TRBV5-6 to TRBJ1-1, with D unclear. Germline V gives CDR1 SGHDT, CDR2 YYEEEE. This CDR3 has 14 amino acids. Trimming removed 4 bases at V and 0 bases at J, with 10 bases between. In nucleotides, the CDR3 is TGTGCCAGCAGCCCAGCGACGGTGAACACTGAAGCTTTCTTT. Its protein product is CASSPATVNTEAFF.

The genes are TRBV7-9 and TRBJ1-2; maybe TRBD1 (5 bases). Germline-derived CDR1 and CDR2 are SEHNR and FQNEAQ (reference sequence). V lost 5 bases to trimming and J lost 7 bases, with 17 bases between them. This CDR3 has 14 amino acids. The CDR3 nucleotides are TGTGCCAGCAGCCCGTCGGGACGGGCTATTGGCTACACCTTC. It encodes CASSPSGRAIGYTF.

This clonotype has only a few counts. J is TRBJ2-1 and V is TRBV10-3; 11 bases fit TRBD2. The CDR3 consists of 18 residues. Germline V gene lookup returns CDR1 ENHRY and CDR2 SYGVKD. Trimming at V came to 2 bases and at J to 1 base, leaving 7 bases not matched to a gene. CDR3: CAISEELAGAVSYNEQFF. CDR3 DNA sequence: TGTGCCATCAGTGAGGAACTAGCGGGAGCAGTTTCCTACAATGAGCAGTTCTTC.

This clonotype appeared once. The chain recombines TRBV19 with TRBJ2-4; a possible D gene is TRBD2 (6 bases). Germline assignment: CDR1 LNHDA and CDR2 SQIVND (reference sequence). V was clipped by 3 bases and J by 0 bases, with 18 bases between them. The CDR3 extends over 18 amino acids. This CDR3 is CASSIRPGRSSAKNIQYF. The DNA of the CDR3 is TGTGCCAGTAGTATCCGACCGGGGAGGTCTTCAGCCAAAAACATTCAGTACTTC.

The V and J genes are TRBV29-1 and TRBJ1-2; 7 bases are a match to TRBD1. The CDR3 sequence is 15 residues long. The germline V gene encodes CDR1 SQVTM and CDR2 ANQGSEA. V lost 3 bases, J lost 4 bases, and 11 bases stayed unmatched. The chain's CDR3 is CSVDLEIQGTYGYTF. CDR3 nucleotide sequence: TGCAGCGTTGACCTCGAGATACAGGGGACCTATGGCTACACCTTC.

The CDR3 sequence is CGSRGQLNYGYTF. Here the CDR3 DNA reads TGTGGTAGCCGGGGCCAGCTAAACTATGGCTACACCTTC. The chain recombines TRBV7-9 with TRBJ1-2, with D tentatively TRBD1 (5 bases). This CDR3 region has 13 residues. Germline V gene sequence: CDR1 SEHNR, CDR2 FQNEAQ (reference sequence).

The rearrangement joins TRBV7-3 to TRBJ2-3; 8 bases match TRBD2. The CDR3 contains 14 residues. The ends lost 0 bases at V and 7 bases at J; junction bases unmatched: 3. The germline V gene has CDR1 SGHTA and CDR2 FQGTGA. The CDR3 reads CASSLTAGDHTQYF. CDR3 bases: TGTGCCAGCAGCTTAACAGCGGGGGACCATACGCAGTATTTT.

This chain links TRBV7-2 with TRBJ2-5; perhaps TRBD2 as D (5 bases). CDR1 and CDR2 from the germline V gene are SGHTA and FQGNSA. This CDR3 has 13 amino acids. The ends were cut back, 5 bases at V and 11 bases at J, with 18 bases in the middle. The CDR3 region has the DNA TGTGCCAGCAGCCAAAGTAGCGACAATGAGCAGTACTTC. Protein: CASSQSSDNEQYF.

Concerning this clonotype: An end of the junction differs from the germline gene, which may be a read error. The J gene is TRBJ1-5, the V gene TRBV20-1; D perhaps matches TRBD1 (5 bases). This CDR3 spans 16 amino acids. Per germline, CDR1 DFQATT and CDR2 SNEGSKA (reference sequence). CDR3 bases: TGCGGTGCTAGGACTACATACGAGACAGACATTATATCGCAGCATTTT. The encoded protein is CGARTTYETDIISQHF.

This clonotype was detected only a few times. This rearrangement joins TRBV12-3 or TRBV12-4 to TRBJ2-6, with TRBD1 identical over 10 bases. Trimming at V came to 6 bases and at J to 0 bases, leaving 17 bases not matched to a gene. The CDR3 length is 21 residues. The DNA of the CDR3 is TGTGCCAGCAGCCCGTGGCGGACAGGGGGGATCCAAAACTCTGGGGCCAACGTCCTGACTTTC. The encoded protein is CASSPWRTGGIQNSGANVLTF.

This clonotype was detected once. J is TRBJ2-7 and V is TRBV7-8, with TRBD2 matching 8 bases. CDR3 length: 15 amino acids. With 4 bases clipped from V and 7 bases from J, the junction kept 12 bases outside the gene matches. Germline V gene lookup returns CDR1 SGHVS and CDR2 FQNEAQ. CDR3 loop: CASSSSGGGAREQYF. In nucleotides, the CDR3 is TGTGCCAGCAGCTCATCCGGGGGGGGGGCTCGGGAGCAGTACTTC.

The chain uses TRBV20-1 and TRBJ2-3; D is perhaps TRBD2 (6 bases). V dropped 1 base and J dropped 6 bases, with 14 bases sitting between them. Per germline, CDR1 DFQATT and CDR2 SNEGSKA (reference sequence). There are 14 residues in the CDR3. This chain's CDR3 is CSARVGGVTDTQYF. CDR3 nucleotides: TGCAGTGCTAGAGTTGGCGGGGTAACCGATACGCAGTATTTT.

This clonotype was observed a few times. This chain joins TRBV2 and TRBJ2-5, with 8 bases aligning to TRBD2. The CDR3 contains 14 residues. Trimming took 7 bases from V and 1 from J; bases not matched to a gene: 5. Germline values: CDR1 SNHLY, CDR2 FYNNEI. The CDR3 here is CASMRAGVQETQYF. The CDR3 DNA is TGTGCCAGCATGCGAGCGGGGGTCCAAGAGACCCAGTACTTC.

The rearrangement joins TRBV6-1 to TRBJ2-3; 16 positions match TRBD2. The V gene's germline CDR1 is MNHNS and CDR2 SASEGT. The CDR3 covers 19 residues. V lost 5 bases to trimming and J lost 2 bases; unmatched junction nucleotides: 10. In DNA, the CDR3 is TGTGCCAGCAGTCCCCAACCGGGACTAGCGGGGGGGCTCACAGATACGCAGTATTTT. Its protein is CASSPQPGLAGGLTDTQYF.

The rearrangement uses TRBV20-1 and TRBJ1-2; D ambiguous. The germline V and J ends were trimmed by 0 bases and 8 bases, with 19 bases remaining between them. This CDR3 spans 15 amino acids. In germline, CDR1 is DFQATT, CDR2 SNEGSKA (reference sequence). The CDR3 nucleotides read TGCAGTGCTAGAGATAGGGCAGCAATGGCGGGGGGCTACACCTTC. This encodes CSARDRAAMAGGYTF.

This clonotype was seen only once. The rearrangement uses TRBV20-1 and TRBJ2-7; the match to TRBD1 covers 7 bases. The length of the CDR3 is 13 residues. Germline CDR1 is DFQATT and CDR2 is SNEGSKA (reference sequence). Unmatched junction bases numbered 8, after V lost 4 bases and J lost 5 bases. CDR3 DNA sequence: TGCAGTGCTACAGGGGGTCAAGGGGACGAGCAGTACTTC. It codes for CSATGGQGDEQYF.

The chain joins TRBV28 to TRBJ2-7; a possible D gene is TRBD1 (5 bases). This CDR3 has 12 residues. The V gene's germline CDR1 is MDHEN and CDR2 SYDVKM. Trimming took off 7 bases at V and 3 bases at J, with 10 bases between the two ends. The CDR3 spells CASTPTGYEQYF. In DNA, the CDR3 is TGTGCCAGCACCCCAACAGGCTACGAGCAGTACTTC.

This clonotype has more than one count but fewer than ten. The rearrangement uses TRBV3-1 and TRBJ2-7; 8 positions match TRBD2. V lost 5 bases, J lost 3 bases, and 12 bases stayed unmatched. The CDR3 length is 16 residues. Germline-derived CDR1 and CDR2 are LGHDT and YNNKEL (reference sequence). The DNA for the CDR3 is TGTGCCAGCAGCTCGAAATTTCTAGCGGGTATCTACGAGCAGTACTTC. It specifies CASSSKFLAGIYEQYF.

This clonotype occurred a few times. The V gene is TRBV7-2, the J gene TRBJ2-5, with D uncertain. V was cut by 4 bases and J by 10 bases, with 13 bases left in between. This CDR3 is 12 amino acids long. Germline CDR1 and CDR2: SGHTA and FQGNSA. DNA for the CDR3: TGTGCCAGCAGCTCCAATAACGGTATCCAGTACTTC. Protein sequence: CASSSNNGIQYF.

The CDR3 nucleotides are TGCAGTGCTAGAGAATTGGGACTAGATGGCAATACGCAGTATTTT. Protein: CSARELGLDGNTQYF. This rearrangement joins TRBV20-1 to TRBJ2-3, with 8 bases matching TRBD2. CDR3 length: 15 amino acids. V shed 0 bases, J shed 7 bases, and the junction held 9 bases outside the gene matches. Looked up from germline, CDR1 is DFQATT and CDR2 is SNEGSKA (reference sequence).

The chain recombines TRBV20-1 with TRBJ2-2, with a weak D call TRBD1 (6 bases). Germline lookup yields CDR1 DFQATT and CDR2 SNEGSKA (reference sequence). The CDR3 is made up of 14 amino acids. V lost 3 bases, J lost 6 bases, and 14 bases lay in between. CDR3 amino acids: CSASWTALPGELFF. Written as DNA, the CDR3 is TGCAGTGCTAGCTGGACAGCCCTCCCCGGGGAGCTGTTTTTT.

The chain carries TRBV20-1 and TRBJ2-1, with a tentative D call TRBD2 (6 bases). Deletions cut 6 bases from V and 0 bases from J, with 9 bases between. Germline lookup yields CDR1 DFQATT and CDR2 SNEGSKA (reference sequence). The CDR3 sequence is 13 residues long. The CDR3 nucleotides are TGCAGTGCCACTAGCCACTCCTACAATGAGCAGTTCTTC. As protein: CSATSHSYNEQFF.

The chain carries TRBV11-2 and TRBJ2-5, with D possibly matching TRBD2 (5 bases). The V and J ends lost 5 bases and 1 base respectively, with 17 bases between them. The CDR3 has 16 residues. Germline CDR1 reads SGHAT; CDR2 reads FQNNGV. The DNA of the CDR3 is TGTGCCAGCAGCGCCGGAAGGAGGAGCGCCCAAGAGACCCAGTACTTC. Protein product: CASSAGRRSAQETQYF.

V gene TRBV18 combines with J gene TRBJ1-5; weak D call: TRBD1 (5 bases). The V and J ends lost 1 base and 0 bases respectively, with 13 bases between them. Germline V gives CDR1 KGHSH, CDR2 LQKENI. The CDR3 consists of 17 residues. The CDR3 DNA sequence: TGTGCCAGCTCACCACGGGGACCGCTATATAGCAATCAGCCCCAGCATTTT. Amino acids: CASSPRGPLYSNQPQHF.

This clonotype was detected only a few times. The rearrangement joins TRBV12-3 or TRBV12-4 to TRBJ1-2; tentative D call: TRBD1 (6 bases). The CDR3 loop spans 14 amino acids. Trimming shortened V by 0 bases and J by 3 bases, and 8 bases separated the two germline ends. The CDR3 protein is CASSLAGGHYGYTF. The CDR3 DNA reads TGTGCCAGCAGTTTAGCAGGGGGGCACTATGGCTACACCTTC.